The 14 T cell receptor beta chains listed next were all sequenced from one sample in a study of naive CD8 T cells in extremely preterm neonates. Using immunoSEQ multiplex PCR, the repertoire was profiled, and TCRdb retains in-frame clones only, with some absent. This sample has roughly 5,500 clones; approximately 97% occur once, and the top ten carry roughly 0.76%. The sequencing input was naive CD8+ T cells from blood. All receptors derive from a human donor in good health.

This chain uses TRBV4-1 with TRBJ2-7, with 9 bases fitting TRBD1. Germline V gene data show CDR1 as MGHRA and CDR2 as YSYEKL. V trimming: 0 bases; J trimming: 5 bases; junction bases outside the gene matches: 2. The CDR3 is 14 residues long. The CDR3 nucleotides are TGCGCCAGCAGCCAAGACGGGACAGGGCACGAGCAGTACGTC. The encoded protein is CASSQDGTGHEQYV.

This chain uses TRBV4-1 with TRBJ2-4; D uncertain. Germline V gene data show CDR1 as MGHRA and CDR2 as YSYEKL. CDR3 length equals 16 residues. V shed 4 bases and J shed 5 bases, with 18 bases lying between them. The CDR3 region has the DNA TGCGCCAGCAGCCCAGCGTACCGGCGGCAGCAAAACATTCAGTACTTC. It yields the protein CASSPAYRRQQNIQYF.

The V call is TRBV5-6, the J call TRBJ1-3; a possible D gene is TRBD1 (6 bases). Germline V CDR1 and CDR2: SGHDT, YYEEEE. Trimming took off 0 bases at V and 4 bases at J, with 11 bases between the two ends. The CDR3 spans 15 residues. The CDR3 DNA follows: TGTGCCAGCAGCTTGGATCCAGGGGCCGGAAACACCATATATTTT. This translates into CASSLDPGAGNTIYF.

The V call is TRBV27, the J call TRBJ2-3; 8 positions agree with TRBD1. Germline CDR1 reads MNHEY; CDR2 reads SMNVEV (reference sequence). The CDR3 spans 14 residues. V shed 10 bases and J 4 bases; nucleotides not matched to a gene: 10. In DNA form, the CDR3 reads TGTGCCACCCGATTAGCAGGGGGCCCAGATACGCAGTATTTT. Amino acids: CATRLAGGPDTQYF.

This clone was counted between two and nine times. Here the CDR3 reads CASSSPDRGLEQYV. The CDR3 bases are TGTGCCAGCTCATCCCCAGACAGGGGGCTTGAGCAGTACGTC. The chain employs TRBV18 and TRBJ2-7; the match to TRBD1 covers 10 bases. V gave up 5 bases and J gave up 7 bases; unmatched junction bases: 8. This CDR3 is built from 14 residues. Germline V gene sequence: CDR1 KGHSH, CDR2 LQKENI.

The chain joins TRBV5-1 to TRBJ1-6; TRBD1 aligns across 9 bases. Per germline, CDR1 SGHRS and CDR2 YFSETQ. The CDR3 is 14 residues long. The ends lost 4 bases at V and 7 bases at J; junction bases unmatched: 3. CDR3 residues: CASSGTGTNSPLHF. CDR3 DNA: TGCGCCAGCAGCGGGACAGGGACGAATTCACCCCTCCACTTT.

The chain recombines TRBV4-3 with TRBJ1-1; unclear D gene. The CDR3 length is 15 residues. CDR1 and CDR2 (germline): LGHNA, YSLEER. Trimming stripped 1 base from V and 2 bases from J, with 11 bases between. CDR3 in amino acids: CASSQGRRDNTEAFF. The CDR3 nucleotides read TGCGCCAGCAGCCAAGGAAGGAGGGATAACACTGAAGCTTTCTTT.

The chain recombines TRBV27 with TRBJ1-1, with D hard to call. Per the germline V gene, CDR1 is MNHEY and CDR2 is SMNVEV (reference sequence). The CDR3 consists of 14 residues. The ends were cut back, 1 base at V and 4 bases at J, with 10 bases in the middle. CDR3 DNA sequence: TGTGCCAGCAGTTTATTCCGGGGTGGCACTGAAGCTTTCTTT. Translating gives CASSLFRGGTEAFF.

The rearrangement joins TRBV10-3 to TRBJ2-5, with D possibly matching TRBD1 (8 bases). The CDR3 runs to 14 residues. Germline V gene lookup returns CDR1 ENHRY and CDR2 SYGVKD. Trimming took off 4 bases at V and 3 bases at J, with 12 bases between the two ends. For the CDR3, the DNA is TGTGCCATCAGTGTTACAGGGGGGGAAGAGACCCAGTACTTC. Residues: CAISVTGGEETQYF.

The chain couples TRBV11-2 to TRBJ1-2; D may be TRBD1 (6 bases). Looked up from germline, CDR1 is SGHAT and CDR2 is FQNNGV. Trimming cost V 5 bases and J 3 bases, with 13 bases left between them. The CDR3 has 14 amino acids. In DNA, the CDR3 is TGTGCCAGCAGCCCGAATGGGGGCGACTATGGCTACACCTTC. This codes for CASSPNGGDYGYTF.

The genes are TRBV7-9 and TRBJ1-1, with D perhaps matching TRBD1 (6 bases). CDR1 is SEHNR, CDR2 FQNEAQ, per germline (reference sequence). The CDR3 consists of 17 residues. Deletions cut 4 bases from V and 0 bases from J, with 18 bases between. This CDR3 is CASSSTKTDSLNTEAFF. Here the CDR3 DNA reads TGTGCCAGCAGCTCCACCAAAACGGACAGCCTGAACACTGAAGCTTTCTTT. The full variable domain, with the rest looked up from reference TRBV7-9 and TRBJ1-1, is DTGVSQNPRHKITKRGQNVTFRCDPISEHNRLYWYRQTLGQGPEFLTYFQNEAQLEKSRLLSDRFSAERPKGSFSTLEIQRTEQGDSAMYLCASSSTKTDSLNTEAFFGQGTRLTVV.

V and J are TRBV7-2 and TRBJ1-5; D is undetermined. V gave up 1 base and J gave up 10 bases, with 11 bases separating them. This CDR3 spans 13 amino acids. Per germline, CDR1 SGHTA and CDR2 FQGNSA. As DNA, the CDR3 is TGTGCCAGCAGCTTAGGAGGAGGAGGACCCCAGCATTTT. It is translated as CASSLGGGGPQHF.

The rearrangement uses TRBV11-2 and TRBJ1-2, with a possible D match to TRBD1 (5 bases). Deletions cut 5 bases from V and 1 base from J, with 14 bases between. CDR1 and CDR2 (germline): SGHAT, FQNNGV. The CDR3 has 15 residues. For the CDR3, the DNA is TGTGCCAGCAGCCCGATTCAGGGTGGTAACTATGGCTACACCTTC. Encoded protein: CASSPIQGGNYGYTF.

The CDR3 here is CASSLARFRESYYGYTF. CDR3 sequence (DNA): TGTGCCAGCAGCTTGGCGCGGTTCAGGGAAAGCTACTATGGCTACACCTTC. The J gene is TRBJ1-2, the V gene TRBV5-8; a weak D match, TRBD1 (5 bases). The CDR3 extends over 17 amino acids. Trimming removed 0 bases from V and 3 bases from J, with 18 bases in between. Germline CDR1 reads SGHTS; CDR2 reads YDEGEE. Together with reference TRBV5-8 and TRBJ1-2, the CDR3 gives the full variable domain: EAGVTQSPTHLIKTRGQQATLRCSPISGHTSVYWYQQALGLGLQFLLWYDEGEERNRGNFPPRFSGRQFPNYSSELNVNALELEDSALYLCASSLARFRESYYGYTFGSGTRLTVV.